A selection of T cell receptor beta chains follows, all from one sample in a study of OX40 agonist ivuxolimab in advanced cancers. Here immunoSEQ multiplex PCR was the method, and the copy in TCRdb shows in-frame clones only, minus some. The sample includes 50,000 to 70,000 clones, under 95% seen only once; the top ten take around 0.4%. The material sequenced was CD4+ or CD8+ T cells sorted from blood, taken in a trial of the OX40 agonist ivuxolimab. The receptors stem from an adult with an advanced solid tumor such as melanoma, head and neck, liver or kidney cancer. Both conserved end residues are trimmed from each CDR3. D genes are given only for firm matches.

j_gene | d_gene | v_gene | CDR3aa
TRBJ2-5 | NA | TRBV6-5 | ASSSGRGRETQY
TRBJ2-1 | TRBD1 | TRBV2 | ASRGTGHNEQF
TRBJ2-7 | TRBD1 | TRBV5-1 | ASSGGTGGQEQY
TRBJ1-2 | TRBD1 | TRBV7-9 | ASSLGQGLYGYT
TRBJ2-3 | NA | TRBV30 | AWRDRNPTGTDTQY
TRBJ2-1 | TRBD2 | TRBV11-2 | ASSFREGYNEQF
TRBJ2-7 | TRBD1 | TRBV19 | ASRPGQAAYEQY
TRBJ2-5 | NA | TRBV9 | ASSVGGRGTEETQY
TRBJ2-1 | TRBD2 | TRBV27 | ASSLLRDSGNEF
TRBJ1-1 | NA | TRBV2 | ANNREVGTEAF
TRBJ2-7 | TRBD2 | TRBV2 | ASKRDGPSYEQY
TRBJ2-2 | NA | TRBV9 | ASSPQSRSIRGNTGELF
TRBJ2-1 | TRBD2 | TRBV11-2 | ASSSPGLAGAPQF
TRBJ2-3 | NA | TRBV5-1 | ASSLDGQRITAQY
TRBJ1-6 | TRBD1 | TRBV7-9 | ASSLTGTGVGSPLH
TRBJ2-7 | TRBD2 | TRBV10-3 | AISADIAGGSYEQY
TRBJ1-3 | NA | TRBV30 | AWNFWGGLGNTIY
TRBJ1-5 | NA | TRBV15 | ATSGLVVSQPQH
TRBJ2-5 | TRBD2 | TRBV19 | ASSLYATRGEETQY
TRBJ2-7 | NA | TRBV30 | AWSTDGNSYEQY
TRBJ1-4 | NA | TRBV4-3 | ASSQDYSGLKLF
TRBJ2-7 | TRBD2 | TRBV4-3 | ASSLSLAGGREQY
TRBJ2-1 | NA | TRBV18 | ASSPGRLLYNEQF
TRBJ1-2 | NA | TRBV5-1 | ASSLVITGGYGYT
TRBJ2-7 | NA | TRBV7-9 | ASSLDVTLTGEQY
TRBJ2-7 | TRBD2 | TRBV6-1 | ASSGLAGPYEQY
TRBJ1-1 | NA | TRBV6-5 | ASRSQLNTEAF
TRBJ2-5 | TRBD1 | TRBV11-2 | ASSFGQGETQY
TRBJ2-7 | NA | TRBV11-2 | ASSLEVTVSYEQY
TRBJ2-7 | TRBD1 | TRBV6-1 | ASSGGTGGVEQY
TRBJ2-4 | NA | TRBV5-1 | ASSGADKNIQY
TRBJ1-2 | TRBD1 | TRBV30 | AWSLGQQAYGYT
TRBJ1-5 | TRBD1 | TRBV6-5 | ASRLDRASDQPQH
TRBJ1-5 | TRBD1 | TRBV7-2 | ASSPQGQGGEPQH
TRBJ2-1 | TRBD2 | TRBV27 | ASSPRLAGGNEQF
TRBJ1-4 | NA | TRBV11-2 | ASSLGRGFATNEKLF
TRBJ2-2 | NA | TRBV6-1 | ASRPPGTGELF
TRBJ2-7 | TRBD2 | TRBV4-1 | ASSHPRTSPSGKPYEQY
TRBJ1-2 | TRBD1 | TRBV27 | ASQGGREGSYGYT
TRBJ2-7 | NA | TRBV7-9 | ASNTVRAGDHEQY
TRBJ2-3 | NA | TRBV14 | ASSQDPGMSLTQY
TRBJ2-2 | NA | TRBV6-5 | ASSRQGRNTGELF
TRBJ2-7 | NA | TRBV11-1 | ASSPHPGTVSSYEQY
TRBJ2-5 | NA | TRBV10-3 | AIKTKGGETQY
TRBJ2-3 | NA | TRBV29-1 | SVEPAQIDTQY
TRBJ2-2 | TRBD2 | TRBV12-5 | ASGLAGGAGELF
TRBJ1-1 | TRBD1 | TRBV7-2 | ASSLQGDTEAF
TRBJ2-7 | TRBD2 | TRBV19 | ASSIGTGTSGSGGYEQY
TRBJ2-3 | TRBD2 | TRBV6-1 | ASTQGGRYTDTQY
TRBJ1-3 | TRBD1 | TRBV5-6 | ASSIRQGYSGNTIY